These 3 T cell receptor beta chains originate from one sample sequenced in a study of T cell responses to AZD1222 COVID-19 vaccine. Data came from immunoSEQ multiplex PCR; TCRdb stores just in-frame clones and leaves some out. The sample lists about 150,000 clones, 86% occurring once. Sequencing used peripheral blood, obtained on day 0 of MenACWY control vaccination. Receptors originate from an adult in good health.

This chain links TRBV7-9 with TRBJ2-7, with D unresolved. This CDR3 contains 12 residues. CDR1 and CDR2 from the germline V gene are SEHNR and FQNEAQ (reference sequence). Trimming took off 2 bases at V and 4 bases at J, with 6 bases between the two ends. This CDR3 is CASSLNGYEQYF. DNA for the CDR3: TGTGCCAGCAGCTTAAACGGATACGAGCAGTACTTC. The whole variable domain, filled in from reference TRBV7-9 and TRBJ2-7, reads DTGVSQNPRHKITKRGQNVTFRCDPISEHNRLYWYRQTLGQGPEFLTYFQNEAQLEKSRLLSDRFSAERPKGSFSTLEIQRTEQGDSAMYLCASSLNGYEQYFGPGTRLTVT.

The chain links TRBV25-1 to TRBJ1-1; D is undetermined. V was cut by 5 bases and J by 2 bases, with 9 bases left in between. The CDR3 consists of 13 residues. Germline loops: CDR1 MGHDK, CDR2 SYGVNS. The CDR3 protein is CASSLTLNTEAFF. The CDR3 DNA reads as TGTGCCAGCAGTTTGACACTTAACACTGAAGCTTTCTTT.

This chain uses TRBV19 with TRBJ1-1, with TRBD1 as a possible D gene (5 bases). Trimming removed 5 bases at V and 10 bases at J, with 8 bases between. From germline, CDR1 is LNHDA and CDR2 SQIVND (reference sequence). CDR3 size: 10 residues. DNA of the CDR3: TGTGCCAGTAGTGAGGGGAGAGCTTTCTTT. Encoded protein: CASSEGRAFF.